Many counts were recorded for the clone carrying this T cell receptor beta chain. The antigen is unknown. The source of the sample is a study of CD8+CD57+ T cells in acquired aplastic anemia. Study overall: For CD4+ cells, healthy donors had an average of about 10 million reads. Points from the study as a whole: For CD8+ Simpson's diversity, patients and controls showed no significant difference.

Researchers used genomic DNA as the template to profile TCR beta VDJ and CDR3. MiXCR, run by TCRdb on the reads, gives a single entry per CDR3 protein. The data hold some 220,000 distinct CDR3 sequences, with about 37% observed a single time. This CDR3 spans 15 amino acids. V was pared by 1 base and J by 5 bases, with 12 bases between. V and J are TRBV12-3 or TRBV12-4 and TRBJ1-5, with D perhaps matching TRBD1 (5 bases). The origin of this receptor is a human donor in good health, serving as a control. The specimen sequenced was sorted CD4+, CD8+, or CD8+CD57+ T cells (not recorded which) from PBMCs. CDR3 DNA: TGTGCCAGCAGTTTAGGGGGGACGGGGGATCAGCCCCAGCATTTT. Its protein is CASSLGGTGDQPQHF.